The text below deals with one T cell receptor beta chain. The sample originates from a study of blood T cell repertoires in COVID-19. Study as a whole: The origin of the acute and convalescent COVID-19 samples was the United States, Italy and Spain. T cells, B-cell-depleted T cells, or PBMCs provided the cDNA or gDNA that served as material.

Participants came from about 24 US areas, aged roughly 18 to 90 years. As originally analysed: For nucleated cells, counts were estimated from reference gene primer amplification. Some clones are missing from TCRdb's copy, which holds only in-frame ones; the method was immunoSEQ multiplex PCR. That table supplies the V and J calls and clone size; D and trimming were determined from the DNA. Of some 230,000 clones listed, about four fifths are singletons. V lost 6 bases to trimming and J lost 6 bases; unmatched junction nucleotides: 9. From germline, CDR1 is SQVTM and CDR2 ANQGSEA. The CDR3 is made up of 15 amino acids.

The sequenced material came from PBMCs or T cells enriched from blood (not recorded which). The genes are TRBV29-1 and TRBJ2-2; 11 nucleotides agree with TRBD2. The sequence derives from a woman aged 40 to 50 with acute COVID-19. CDR3 region: CSVLLSGGAAGELFF. CDR3 DNA: TGCAGCGTGCTACTTAGCGGGGGGGCCGCCGGGGAGCTGTTTTTT.